A single sample is the source of the 19 T cell receptor beta chains below, sequenced in a study of PD-1 blockade in classical Hodgkin lymphoma. The assay was immunoSEQ multiplex PCR, and TCRdb's table has in-frame clones only and misses some. Here the sample spans roughly 86,000 clones, about 83% being singletons. Time point meaning: cycle 4 day 1 (C4D1), after 6 weeks of nivolumab. After autologous stem cell transplantation all patients relapsed, and prior brentuximab vedotin exposure differed between cohorts. The sample was peripheral blood mononuclear cells (PBMCs), taken before the fourth cycle of nivolumab. These receptors all come from a human donor with classical Hodgkin lymphoma.

This clone was seen a single time. V is TRBV30 and J is TRBJ2-2; 8 nucleotides line up with TRBD2. V trimming: 5 bases; J trimming: 0 bases; junction bases outside the gene matches: 14. Germline V CDR1 and CDR2: GTSNPN, SVGIG (reference sequence). This CDR3 is built from 18 residues. The CDR3 bases are TGTGCCTGGCTCAAGCGGGAGACTAGGACCGCGAACACCGGGGAGCTGTTTTTT. Translated: CAWLKRETRTANTGELFF.

This clone was counted ten times or more. This chain uses TRBV5-1 with TRBJ2-1; D is unclear. The germline V gene has CDR1 SGHRS and CDR2 YFSETQ. Trimming shortened V by 0 bases and J by 4 bases, and 14 bases separated the two germline ends. The CDR3 length is 16 residues. CDR3 region: CASSLDGLPRYNEQFF. CDR3 DNA: TGCGCCAGCAGCTTGGACGGATTGCCCAGATACAATGAGCAGTTCTTC. The whole variable domain, remainder taken from reference TRBV5-1 and TRBJ2-1, is KAGVTQTPRYLIKTRGQQVTLSCSPISGHRSVSWYQQTPGQGLQFLFEYFSETQRNKGNFPGRFSGRQFSNSRSEMNVSTLELGDSALYLCASSLDGLPRYNEQFFGPGTRLTVL.

In DNA form, the CDR3 reads TGCGCCAGCAGCCAGGGAGTCCCACTTGGATGGTTTGGGGGCGGCTACACCTTC. Its protein is CASSQGVPLGWFGGGYTF. The chain employs TRBV4-3 and TRBJ1-2; the D gene is possibly TRBD1 (6 bases). The CDR3 extends over 18 amino acids. Per the germline V gene, CDR1 is LGHNA and CDR2 is YSLEER. V was trimmed by 3 bases and J by 8 bases, leaving 28 bases between them.

The chain combines TRBV14 with TRBJ2-3; 13 nucleotides line up with TRBD2. The J segment lost 6 bases and the V segment lost 2 bases, leaving 8 bases of the junction unmatched. This CDR3 has 17 amino acids. The germline V gene encodes CDR1 SGHDN and CDR2 FVKESK. The CDR3 spells CASSQWTSGSDPDTQYF. The CDR3 region has the DNA TGTGCCAGCAGCCAATGGACTAGCGGGAGCGATCCTGATACGCAGTATTTT. The variable domain in full, with the rest retrieved from reference TRBV14 and TRBJ2-3, is EAGVTQFPSHSVIEKGQTVTLRCDPISGHDNLYWYRRVMGKEIKFLLHFVKESKQDESGMPNNRFLAERTGGTYSTLKVQPAELEDSGVYFCASSQWTSGSDPDTQYFGPGTRLTVL.

V is TRBV6-5 and J is TRBJ2-1; D remains unclear. The CDR3 sequence is 13 residues long. The ends were cut back, 0 bases at V and 5 bases at J, with 5 bases in the middle. Germline-derived CDR1 and CDR2 are MNHEY and SVGAGI. This CDR3 reads CASSYSANNEQFF. The DNA for the CDR3 is TGTGCCAGCAGTTACTCGGCTAACAATGAGCAGTTCTTC.

This clone showed up just once. V gene TRBV5-1 combines with J gene TRBJ1-4; perhaps TRBD1 as D (5 bases). The germline gives CDR1 SGHRS, CDR2 YFSETQ. This CDR3 comprises 14 residues. V lost 0 bases, J lost 3 bases, and 6 bases lay in between. The CDR3 region is CASSLVTANEKLFF. The CDR3 nucleotides are TGCGCCAGCAGCTTGGTGACAGCTAATGAAAAACTGTTTTTT.

About this clone itself: Different DNA sequences within this sample yield the same CDR3. This chain uses TRBV6-5 with TRBJ2-7; D call uncertain. The CDR3 has 15 amino acids. CDR1 is MNHEY, CDR2 SVGAGI, per germline. Trimming cost V 2 bases and J 0 bases, with 11 bases left between them. DNA for the CDR3: TGTGCCAGCAGTTACGGAGTGGGAAGCTCCTACGAGCAGTACTTC. This codes for CASSYGVGSSYEQYF.

This chain joins TRBV5-1 and TRBJ2-5, with a weak D call TRBD1 (6 bases). Germline V gene data show CDR1 as SGHRS and CDR2 as YFSETQ. V lost 4 bases to trimming and J lost 1 base, with 11 bases between them. The CDR3 is 14 amino acids. The CDR3 nucleotides read TGCGCCAGCAGCCCAGGACAGAGCCAAGAGACCCAGTACTTC. Amino acids: CASSPGQSQETQYF.

The rearrangement uses TRBV5-6 and TRBJ2-7; 7 nucleotides match TRBD1. J lost 4 bases, V lost 5 bases, and 3 bases had no gene match. Germline-derived CDR1 and CDR2 are SGHDT and YYEEEE. The CDR3 is 12 amino acids. CDR3 DNA sequence: TGTGCCAGCAGGAGACAGGGTTACGAGCAGTACTTC. This encodes CASRRQGYEQYF.

A note on this clone: Since the CDR3 does not end with the conserved phenylalanine or tryptophan, this likely comes from a read error. It is unclear where the CDR3 begins or ends on the DNA, so no DNA is shown, and the CDR3 is as TCRdb lists it. The chain links TRBV27 to TRBJ1-1. CDR1 MNHEY and CDR2 SMNVEV come from the germline V gene (reference sequence). Ends included, the CDR3 has 10 residues. The CDR3 sequence is CASSLNHQKG.

The chain couples TRBV19 to TRBJ2-1; tentatively, D is TRBD2 (5 bases). This CDR3 has 15 amino acids. Germline V gene lookup returns CDR1 LNHDA and CDR2 SQIVND (reference sequence). Trimming left V 4 bases short and J 6 bases short, with 16 bases between. CDR3 sequence (DNA): TGTGCCAGTAGTAGACCCGGGATCAAAACCAATGAGCAGTTCTTC. Translating it yields CASSRPGIKTNEQFF. Variable domain in full (rest from reference TRBV19 and TRBJ2-1): DGGITQSPKYLFRKEGQNVTLSCEQNLNHDAMYWYRQDPGQGLRLIYYSQIVNDFQKGDIAEGYSVSREKKESFPLTVTSAQKNPTAFYLCASSRPGIKTNEQFFGPGTRLTVL.

The chain links TRBV10-2 to TRBJ2-7, with 7 bases that match TRBD2. Germline assignment: CDR1 WSHSY and CDR2 SAAADI. The CDR3 length is 16 residues. V trimming: 3 bases; J trimming: 0 bases; junction bases outside the gene matches: 8. In DNA, the CDR3 is TGCGCCAGCAGTGAAAGCGGGACGAACCGCTCCTACGAGCAGTACTTC. Its translation is CASSESGTNRSYEQYF.

This chain uses TRBV9 with TRBJ1-3; the match to TRBD1 covers 9 bases. Per the germline V gene, CDR1 is SGDLS and CDR2 is YYNGEE. The CDR3 is 16 residues long. With 0 bases clipped from V and 0 bases from J, the junction kept 1 base outside the gene matches. The CDR3 protein is CASSVGTGASGNTIYF. The CDR3, as DNA: TGTGCCAGCAGCGTAGGGACAGGGGCCTCTGGAAACACCATATATTTT.

The V call is TRBV13, the J call TRBJ2-1; 10 bases agree with TRBD2. Germline CDR1 reads PRHDT; CDR2 reads FYEKMQ (reference sequence). CDR3 length: 19 amino acids. Losses at the gene ends were 1 base for V and 0 bases for J; bases not matched to a gene: 9. CDR3 bases: TGTGCCAGCAGCTTAGTAAGCGGGAGGGCCGTCAGCTCCTACAATGAGCAGTTCTTC. It encodes CASSLVSGRAVSSYNEQFF.

The CDR3 region is CAISESSGTYEQYF. CDR3 DNA: TGTGCCATCAGTGAGTCTAGCGGGACCTACGAGCAGTACTTC. The chain links TRBV10-3 to TRBJ2-7; 8 nucleotides align to TRBD2. V dropped 0 bases and J dropped 2; count of bases not matched to a gene: 0. The CDR3 runs 14 residues. Germline V lookup: CDR1 ENHRY, CDR2 SYGVKD.

The table lists this clone with a few counts. The genes are TRBV30 and TRBJ2-7; maybe TRBD2 (6 bases). The CDR3 covers 13 residues. V was pared by 3 bases and J by 11 bases, with 20 bases between. Germline lookup yields CDR1 GTSNPN and CDR2 SVGIG (reference sequence). The CDR3 bases are TGTGCCTGGAGACTTAGCGGAGGCCCCCCAGAGTACTTC. It codes for CAWRLSGGPPEYF.

The chain combines TRBV20-1 with TRBJ2-5; the D gene could be TRBD1 or TRBD2 (5 bases each). V was shortened by 6 bases and J by 5 bases, with 10 bases between the two germline ends. Germline CDR1 reads DFQATT; CDR2 reads SNEGSKA (reference sequence). The CDR3 loop spans 11 amino acids. In DNA, the CDR3 is TGCAGTGCAGATTGGGGGGAGACCCAGTACTTC. Its translation is CSADWGETQYF.

The rearrangement joins TRBV11-2 to TRBJ1-2, with D perhaps TRBD1 (6 bases). CDR3 size: 15 residues. V lost 0 bases, J lost 5 bases, and 13 bases lay in between. Germline CDR1 reads SGHAT; CDR2 reads FQNNGV. The CDR3 region has the DNA TGTGCCAGCAGCTTAGATCTGACAGGCGGTTATGGCTACACCTTC. The encoded protein is CASSLDLTGGYGYTF.

V and J are TRBV18 and TRBJ2-1, with D tentatively TRBD2 (6 bases). From germline, CDR1 is KGHSH and CDR2 LQKENI. The CDR3 is 14 amino acids. Trimming took off 6 bases at V and 4 bases at J, with 13 bases between the two ends. The DNA for the CDR3 is TGTGCCAGCTCCTGGGCTAGCGAATACAATGAGCAGTTCTTC. This encodes CASSWASEYNEQFF.